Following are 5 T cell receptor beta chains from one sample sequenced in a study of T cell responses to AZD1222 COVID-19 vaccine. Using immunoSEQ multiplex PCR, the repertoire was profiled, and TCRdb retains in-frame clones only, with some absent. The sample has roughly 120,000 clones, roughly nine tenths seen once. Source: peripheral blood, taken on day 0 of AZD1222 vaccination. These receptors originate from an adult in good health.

The CDR3 sequence: CATSRGATNTGELFF. The CDR3 region has the DNA TGTGCCACCTCGCGAGGGGCGACGAACACCGGGGAGCTGTTTTTT. The chain combines TRBV24-1 with TRBJ2-2; perhaps D is TRBD1 or TRBD2 (5 bases each). The CDR3 covers 15 residues. Germline assignment: CDR1 KGHDR and CDR2 SFDVKD. Trimming pared 9 bases from V and 0 bases from J, leaving 13 bases between.

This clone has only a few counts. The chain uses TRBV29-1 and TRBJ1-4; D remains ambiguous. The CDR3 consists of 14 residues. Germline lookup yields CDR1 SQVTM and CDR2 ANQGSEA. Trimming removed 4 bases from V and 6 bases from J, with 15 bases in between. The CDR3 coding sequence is TGCAGCGTTGCCCCCAATCAGAGGGATGAAAAACTGTTTTTT. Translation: CSVAPNQRDEKLFF.

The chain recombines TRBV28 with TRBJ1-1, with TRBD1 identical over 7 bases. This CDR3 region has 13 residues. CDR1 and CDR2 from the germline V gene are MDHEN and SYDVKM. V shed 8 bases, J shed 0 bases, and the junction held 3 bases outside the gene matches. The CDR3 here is CASEGAMNTEAFF. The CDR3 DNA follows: TGTGCCAGCGAGGGGGCCATGAACACTGAAGCTTTCTTT. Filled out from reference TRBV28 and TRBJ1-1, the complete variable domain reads DVKVTQSSRYLVKRTGEKVFLECVQDMDHENMFWYRQDPGLGLRLIYFSYDVKMKEKGDIPEGYSVSREKKERFSLILESASTNQTSMYLCASEGAMNTEAFFGQGTRLTVV.

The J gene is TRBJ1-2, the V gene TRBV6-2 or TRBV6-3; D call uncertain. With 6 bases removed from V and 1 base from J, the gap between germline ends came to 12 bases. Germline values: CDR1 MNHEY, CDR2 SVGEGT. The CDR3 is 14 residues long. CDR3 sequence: CASSREEHNYGYTF. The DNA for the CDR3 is TGTGCCAGCAGCCGGGAGGAACATAACTATGGCTACACCTTC.

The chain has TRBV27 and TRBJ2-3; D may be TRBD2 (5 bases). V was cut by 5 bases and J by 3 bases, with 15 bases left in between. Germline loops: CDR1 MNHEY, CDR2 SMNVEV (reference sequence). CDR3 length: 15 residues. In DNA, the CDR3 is TGTGCCAGCAGTAGAATTTTGTCGGGGACAGATACGCAGTATTTT. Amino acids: CASSRILSGTDTQYF.